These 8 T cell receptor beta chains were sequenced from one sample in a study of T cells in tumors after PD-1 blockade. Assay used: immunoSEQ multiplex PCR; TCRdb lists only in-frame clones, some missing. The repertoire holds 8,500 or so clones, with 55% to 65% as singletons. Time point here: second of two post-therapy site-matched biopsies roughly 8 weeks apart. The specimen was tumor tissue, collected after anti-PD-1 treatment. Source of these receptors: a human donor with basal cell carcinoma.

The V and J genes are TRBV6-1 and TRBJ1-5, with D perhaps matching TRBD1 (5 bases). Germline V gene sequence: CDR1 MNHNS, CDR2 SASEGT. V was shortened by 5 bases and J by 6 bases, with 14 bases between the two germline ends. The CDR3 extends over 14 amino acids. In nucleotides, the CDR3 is TGTGCCAGCAGTTATGGGGCAGGGCCTCAGCCCCAGCATTTT. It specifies CASSYGAGPQPQHF.

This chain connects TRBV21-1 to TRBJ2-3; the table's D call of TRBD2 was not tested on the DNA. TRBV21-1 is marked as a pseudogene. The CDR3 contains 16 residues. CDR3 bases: TGTGCCAGCAGCAAAACAGGTAGCGGGGTAACAGATACGCAGTATTTT. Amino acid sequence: CASSKTGSGVTDTQYF.

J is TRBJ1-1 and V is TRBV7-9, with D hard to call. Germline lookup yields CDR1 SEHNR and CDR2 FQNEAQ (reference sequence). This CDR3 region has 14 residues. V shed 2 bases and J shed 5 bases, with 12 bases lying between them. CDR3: CASSLRSEFTEAFF. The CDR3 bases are TGTGCCAGCAGCTTAAGGTCAGAGTTTACTGAAGCTTTCTTT.

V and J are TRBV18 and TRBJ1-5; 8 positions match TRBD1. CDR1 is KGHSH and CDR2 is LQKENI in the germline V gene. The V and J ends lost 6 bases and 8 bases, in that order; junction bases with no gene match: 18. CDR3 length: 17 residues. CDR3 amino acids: CASSLNQGALFGEPQHF. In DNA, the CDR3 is TGTGCCAGCTCCCTCAACCAGGGGGCGCTTTTTGGTGAGCCCCAGCATTTT.

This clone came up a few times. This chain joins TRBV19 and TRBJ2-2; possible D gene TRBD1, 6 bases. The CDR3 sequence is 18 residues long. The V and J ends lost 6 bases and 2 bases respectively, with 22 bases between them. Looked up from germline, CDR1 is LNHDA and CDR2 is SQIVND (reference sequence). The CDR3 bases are TGTGCCAGTAGAAAAACCGAGATCAGGGGTCCTAACACCGGGGAGCTGTTTTTT. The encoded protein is CASRKTEIRGPNTGELFF.

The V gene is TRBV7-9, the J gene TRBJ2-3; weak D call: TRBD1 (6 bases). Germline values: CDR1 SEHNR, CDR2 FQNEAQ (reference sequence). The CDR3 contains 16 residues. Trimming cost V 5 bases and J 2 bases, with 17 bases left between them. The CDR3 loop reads CASSESGGHNTDTQYF. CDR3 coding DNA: TGTGCCAGCAGCGAGTCTGGGGGACACAACACAGATACGCAGTATTTT.

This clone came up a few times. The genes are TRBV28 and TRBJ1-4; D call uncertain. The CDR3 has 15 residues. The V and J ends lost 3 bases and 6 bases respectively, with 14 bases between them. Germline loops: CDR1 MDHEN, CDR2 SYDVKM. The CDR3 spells CASSFAAEDHEKLFF. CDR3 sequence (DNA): TGTGCCAGCAGTTTTGCGGCCGAGGATCATGAAAAACTGTTTTTT.

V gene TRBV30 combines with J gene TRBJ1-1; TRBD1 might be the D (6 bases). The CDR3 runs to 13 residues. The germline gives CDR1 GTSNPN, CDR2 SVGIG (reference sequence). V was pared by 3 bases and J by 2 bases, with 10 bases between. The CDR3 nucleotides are TGTGCCTGGAGCAAAGGGGGTAACACTGAAGCTTTCTTT. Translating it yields CAWSKGGNTEAFF. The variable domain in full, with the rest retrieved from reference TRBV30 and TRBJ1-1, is SQTIHQWPATLVQPVGSPLSLECTVEGTSNPNLYWYRQAAGRGLQLLFYSVGIGQISSEVPQNLSASRPQDRQFILSSKKLLLSDSGFYLCAWSKGGNTEAFFGQGTRLTVV.